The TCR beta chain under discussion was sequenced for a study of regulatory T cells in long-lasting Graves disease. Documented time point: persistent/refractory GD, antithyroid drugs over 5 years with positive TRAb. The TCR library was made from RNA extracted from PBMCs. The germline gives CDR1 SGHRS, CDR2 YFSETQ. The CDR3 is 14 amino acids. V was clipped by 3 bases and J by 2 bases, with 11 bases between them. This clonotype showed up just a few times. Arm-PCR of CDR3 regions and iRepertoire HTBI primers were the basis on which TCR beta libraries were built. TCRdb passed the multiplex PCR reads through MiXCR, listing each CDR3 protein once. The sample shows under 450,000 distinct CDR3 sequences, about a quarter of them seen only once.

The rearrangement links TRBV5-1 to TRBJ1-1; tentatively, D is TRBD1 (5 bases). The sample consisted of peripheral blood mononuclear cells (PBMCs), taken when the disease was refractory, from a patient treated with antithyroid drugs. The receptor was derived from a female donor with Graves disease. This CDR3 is CASSSGRVNTEAFF. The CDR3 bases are TGCGCCAGCAGCTCGGGACGAGTAAACACTGAAGCTTTCTTT.